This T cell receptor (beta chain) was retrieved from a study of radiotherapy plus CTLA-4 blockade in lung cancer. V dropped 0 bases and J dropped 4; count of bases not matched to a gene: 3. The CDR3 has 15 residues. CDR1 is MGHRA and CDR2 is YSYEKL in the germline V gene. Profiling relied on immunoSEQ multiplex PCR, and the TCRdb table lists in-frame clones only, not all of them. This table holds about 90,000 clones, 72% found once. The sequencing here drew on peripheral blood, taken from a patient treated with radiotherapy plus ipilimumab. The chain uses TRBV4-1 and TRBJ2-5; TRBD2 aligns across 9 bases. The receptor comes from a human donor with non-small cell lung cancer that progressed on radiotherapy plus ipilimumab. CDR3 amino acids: CASSQDGGGAETQYF. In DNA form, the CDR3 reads TGCGCCAGCAGCCAAGATGGCGGGGGGGCAGAGACCCAGTACTTC.